A single sample is the source of the 14 T cell receptor beta chains below, sequenced in a study of tumor T cells in aggressive B-cell lymphoma. Method: immunoSEQ multiplex PCR; TCRdb's copy keeps in-frame clones and lacks some. The sample holds roughly 840 clones, under 95% seen once. The material sequenced was tumor tissue. The receptors derive from an adult with diffuse large B cell lymphoma.

The chain couples TRBV4-3 to TRBJ1-6; no clear D gene. The CDR3 is 13 amino acids. V was clipped by 1 base and J by 6 bases, with 4 bases between them. CDR1 and CDR2 from the germline V gene are LGHNA and YSLEER. The chain's CDR3 is CASSQGRNSPLHF. The DNA of the CDR3 is TGCGCCAGCAGCCAAGGTCGTAATTCACCCCTCCACTTT.

The genes are TRBV30 and TRBJ1-3; TRBD1 might be the D (6 bases). The CDR3 has 13 amino acids. V was trimmed by 4 bases and J by 4 bases, leaving 11 bases between them. Germline V gives CDR1 GTSNPN, CDR2 SVGIG (reference sequence). The CDR3 sequence is CAWKVTGGNTIYF. The CDR3, as DNA: TGTGCCTGGAAAGTGACAGGCGGAAACACCATATATTTT.

The rearrangement joins TRBV7-2 to TRBJ1-4; 7 bases are shared with TRBD1. The junction had 6 bases not matched to a gene; V was cut back by 6 bases and J by 2 bases. Germline values: CDR1 SGHTA, CDR2 FQGNSA. The CDR3 extends over 15 amino acids. The CDR3 region is CASSTGVGTNEKLFF. The CDR3 nucleotides are TGTGCCAGCAGTACAGGGGTTGGGACTAATGAAAAACTGTTTTTT.

The CDR3 DNA is TGTGCCAGTAGTATTCTGGCCTCTCGGGAGCAGTACTTC. Protein product: CASSILASREQYF. The V gene is TRBV19, the J gene TRBJ2-5; D is possibly TRBD2 (6 bases). Trimming took 3 bases from V and 11 from J, leaving 16 bases between them. The CDR3 runs 13 residues. Germline assignment: CDR1 LNHDA and CDR2 SQIVND (reference sequence).

The gene calls are TRBV5-1 and TRBJ1-1; weak D call: TRBD1 (5 bases). The V gene lost 1 base and the J gene lost 1 base, with 14 bases spanning the gap. The CDR3 contains 16 residues. CDR1 and CDR2 from the germline V gene are SGHRS and YFSETQ. The CDR3 protein is CASSLMAGPRNTEAFF. CDR3 nucleotide sequence: TGCGCCAGCAGCTTGATGGCAGGGCCGAGGAACACTGAAGCTTTCTTT.

The rearrangement uses TRBV7-9 and TRBJ2-7; 10 nucleotides align to TRBD1. Germline V gene sequence: CDR1 SEHNR, CDR2 FQNEAQ (reference sequence). The CDR3 has 14 residues. Trimming cost V 5 bases and J 4 bases; bases outside gene matches: 5. CDR3 sequence (DNA): TGTGCCAGCAGCAGACAGGGGGCCAAATACGAGCAGTACTTC. It specifies CASSRQGAKYEQYF. The whole variable domain, remainder taken from reference TRBV7-9 and TRBJ2-7, is DTGVSQNPRHKITKRGQNVTFRCDPISEHNRLYWYRQTLGQGPEFLTYFQNEAQLEKSRLLSDRFSAERPKGSFSTLEIQRTEQGDSAMYLCASSRQGAKYEQYFGPGTRLTVT.

The rearrangement joins TRBV6-6 to TRBJ1-4, with TRBD1 matching 8 bases. CDR3 length: 15 residues. CDR1 is MNHNY, CDR2 SVGAGI, per germline (reference sequence). The V gene end was trimmed by 2 bases and the J gene end by 11 bases; junction bases not matched to a gene: 10. Written as DNA, the CDR3 is TGTGCCAGCAGTTACGAAGGACAGGGAAGTAGGAAACTGTTTTTT. Translation: CASSYEGQGSRKLFF.

The gene calls are TRBV4-3 and TRBJ1-3; D uncertain. The length of the CDR3 is 16 residues. Trimming took off 0 bases at V and 0 bases at J, with 9 bases between the two ends. The germline V gene has CDR1 LGHNA and CDR2 YSLEER. CDR3 protein: CASSQDANTSGNTIYF. CDR3 DNA sequence: TGCGCCAGCAGCCAAGATGCCAACACCTCTGGAAACACCATATATTTT.

This rearrangement joins TRBV9 to TRBJ2-3, with a possible D match to TRBD1 (6 bases). Trimming stripped 1 base from V and 5 bases from J, with 17 bases between. The CDR3 loop spans 16 amino acids. Germline V gene lookup returns CDR1 SGDLS and CDR2 YYNGEE. The CDR3 reads CASSVMMAGVVDTQYF. The DNA of the CDR3 is TGTGCCAGCAGCGTAATGATGGCAGGGGTGGTAGATACGCAGTATTTT.

The V gene is TRBV5-4, the J gene TRBJ2-7, with TRBD2 identical over 8 bases. The ends lost 4 bases at V and 3 bases at J; junction bases unmatched: 9. The CDR3 loop spans 15 amino acids. Germline values: CDR1 SGHNT, CDR2 YYREEE (reference sequence). CDR3 loop: CASSRGVLAVYEQYF. The CDR3 bases are TGTGCCAGCAGCCGTGGAGTACTAGCGGTCTACGAGCAGTACTTC.

The chain uses TRBV7-2 and TRBJ1-1; D not resolved. The V end was cut by 3 bases, the J end by 4 bases, with 6 bases between. Germline lookup yields CDR1 SGHTA and CDR2 FQGNSA. The CDR3 sequence is 12 residues long. In DNA form, the CDR3 reads TGTGCCAGCAGCTTCGCGGGCACTGAAGCTTTCTTT. It codes for CASSFAGTEAFF.

The V call is TRBV30, the J call TRBJ2-2; no definite D call. CDR1 and CDR2 from the germline V gene are GTSNPN and SVGIG (reference sequence). This CDR3 is 11 amino acids long. V was shortened by 5 bases and J by 7 bases, with 8 bases between the two germline ends. The CDR3 spells CAWFYSGELFF. The CDR3 DNA follows: TGTGCCTGGTTTTACAGCGGGGAGCTGTTTTTT.

V usage is TRBV12-5 and J usage is TRBJ2-1; TRBD2 aligns across 9 bases. V trimming: 6 bases; J trimming: 6 bases; junction bases outside the gene matches: 9. CDR1 and CDR2 from the germline V gene are LGHNT and FRNRAP. This CDR3 region has 15 residues. In nucleotides, the CDR3 is TGTGCTAGTGGCCCACCTAGCGGGAAAGGCAATGAGCAGTTCTTC. Translating it yields CASGPPSGKGNEQFF.

The gene calls are TRBV30 and TRBJ2-1; weak D call: TRBD2 (6 bases). The CDR3 sequence is 12 residues long. CDR1 is GTSNPN, CDR2 SVGIG, per germline (reference sequence). V was trimmed by 5 bases and J by 9 bases, leaving 14 bases between them. The CDR3: CAWCPGEVEQFF. The CDR3, as DNA: TGTGCCTGGTGTCCGGGAGAGGTTGAGCAGTTCTTC. Full variable domain (remainder filled in from reference TRBV30 and TRBJ2-1): SQTIHQWPATLVQPVGSPLSLECTVEGTSNPNLYWYRQAAGRGLQLLFYSVGIGQISSEVPQNLSASRPQDRQFILSSKKLLLSDSGFYLCAWCPGEVEQFFGPGTRLTVL.